This paragraph covers one T cell receptor beta chain sequence. The V end was cut by 0 bases, the J end by 2 bases, with 11 bases between. Germline-derived CDR1 and CDR2 are ENHRY and SYGVKD. The CDR3 runs to 16 residues. Under the authors' procedure: Using reference gene primer amplification, nucleated cell counts were estimated. Clones were read by immunoSEQ multiplex PCR, and TCRdb kept only the in-frame ones, dropping some. The V and J calls and clone size were taken over from that table, and D and trimming were inferred from the DNA. The sample yields 50,000 to 65,000 clones, 88% seen once. These data belong to a study of blood T cell repertoires in COVID-19.

The sequence derives from a man over 45 with active COVID-19. This rearrangement joins TRBV10-3 to TRBJ1-3; a possible D gene is TRBD1 (6 bases). Specimen: peripheral blood. The CDR3 DNA is TGTGCCATCAGTGAGTCGGGAGGGGGGCCTGGAAACACCATATATTTT. This gives the protein CAISESGGGPGNTIYF.